This paragraph reports one T cell receptor (beta chain). No antigen is known for it. Per-base quality was not reported, and no clone a single base away is much larger than it. CDR1 and CDR2 are drawn from the germline V gene (reference sequence): LNHDA, SQIVND. V is cut by 1 base and J by 5 bases, and the space between the germline ends is 9 bases. There are 14 amino acids in the CDR3, from cysteine to phenylalanine inclusive. The DNA shown is the 42-base CDR3, in frame from base 1. These data belong to a study of B cell selection in AIRE deficiency (dated by TCRdb to between 2018 and 2021). Regarding the research as a whole: TCRbeta repertoires of sorted blood CD4+ conventional T cells and regulatory T cells were compared between AIRE-deficient patients and healthy controls. The TCR-sequenced cohort comprised five AIRE-deficient APECED patients and five healthy control donors. Results the study describes overall, beyond this receptor: Only TCRbeta chains were sequenced, and about a third of the Treg sequences shared among healthy donors were also detected in healthy Tconv cells, possibly owing to differing TCRalpha chains. About 30% of the Treg TCRbeta sequences shared among healthy donors were found in patient Tconv cells, which suggests that Treg-biased clones were diverted into the Tconv compartment. Of fewer than 4,000 shared Treg TCRbeta sequences, approximately 30% were shared only among healthy donors and about 10% only among patients, suggesting less efficient Treg selection without AIRE. Shorter CDR3s were found in shared Treg sequences, reflecting a bias toward rearrangements containing few non-templated nucleotide insertions. In AIRE-deficient patients, Tconv and Treg cells had TCRBV gene usage, CDR3 length and TCR diversity comparable to those in healthy donors.

CD4+CD127+ cells were sorted as the conventional CD4 T cell population. APECED syndrome was present in the AIRE-deficient patients. A FACSAria flow cytometer was used to sort the Tconv and Treg cells intended for TCRbeta sequencing. The sorted cells were collected in 5-ml round-bottom polystyrene tubes, and the dry cell pellets were frozen at -80 degrees C prior to sequencing. The immunoSEQ platform was used to sequence the TCRbeta chain. Concerning the study's data processing: When conventional T cell repertoires were pooled, patients gave 100,000 to 120,000 distinct in-frame TCRbeta sequences, while healthy donors gave about 130,000. Treg TCRbeta sequences shared by two or more individuals were defined as public, and these public Treg TCRbeta sequences were subsequently searched for in Tconv repertoires. Group differences were tested with Mann-Whitney U tests and Bonferroni-Dunn correction in GraphPad Prism 7.03. TCRdb took over this immuneACCESS table, retaining in-frame rearrangements with V and J assigned. Such tables are incomplete; in checked studies, under half of the missing clones stem from an unresolved V gene, and the remainder is unexplained. The V and J calls and the clone size are those of that table, but D and trimming were determined from the DNA. This sample is represented by some 24,000 clones; roughly 96% of them were singletons. Approximately 0.2% of the sample is taken by the ten largest.

The V and J genes are TRBV19 and TRBJ1-5, with no D gene named confidently. The sequenced sample was conventional CD4+ T cells sorted from PBMCs. This TCR derives from a human donor with AIRE deficiency. CDR3 loop: CASSIAKGYQPQHF. The DNA sequence is TGTGCCAGTAGTATAGCGAAAGGGTATCAGCCCCAGCATTTT.